A single sample gave rise to the 5 T cell receptor beta chains below, sequenced in a study of CD8 T cells in ankylosing spondylitis. Using its own MiXCR run on the 5' RACE reads, TCRdb lists one record per CDR3 protein. In the table there are 200,000 to 250,000 distinct CDR3 sequences, roughly 25% of which are singletons. Sequencing was done on a sample of blood, either unsorted or a sorted T cell fraction (not recorded which). The receptors were sampled from a male donor with ankylosing spondylitis or in good health (not recorded which).

This chain uses TRBV20-1 with TRBJ2-7; D unresolved. Germline CDR1 and CDR2: DFQATT and SNEGSKA (reference sequence). Trimming took off 1 base at V and 3 bases at J, with 13 bases between the two ends. This CDR3 region has 14 residues. CDR3 DNA: TGCAGTGCTAGAGCGGTCGAGAGGAACTACGAGCAGTACTTC. Translation: CSARAVERNYEQYF.

This clonotype was detected ten times or more. The V and J genes are TRBV20-1 and TRBJ2-3; TRBD1 matches at 9 bases. CDR1 and CDR2 from the germline V gene are DFQATT and SNEGSKA (reference sequence). The junction had 11 bases not matched to a gene; V was cut back by 1 base and J by 3 bases. CDR3 length: 17 residues. CDR3 in amino acids: CSARGVVTGGRTDTQYF. CDR3 nucleotides: TGCAGTGCTAGAGGGGTCGTCACAGGGGGCCGTACAGATACGCAGTATTTT.

This clonotype was seen ten or more times. The chain uses TRBV2 and TRBJ1-2; weak D call: TRBD1 (5 bases). CDR1 is SNHLY, CDR2 FYNNEI, per germline. V dropped 8 bases and J dropped 8 bases, with 18 bases sitting between them. This CDR3 has 13 residues. In DNA, the CDR3 is TGTGCCAGCTCCCAGGAAGCCCGGGGGGGCTACACCTTC. Translating gives CASSQEARGGYTF.

In this sample, this clonotype turned up once. DNA for the CDR3: TGTGCCAGCAGCTTACTTGGGTCACTAGCGGCTTACTTC. This sequence encodes CASSLLGSLAAYF. The chain combines TRBV7-8 with TRBJ2-4; 8 bases map to TRBD2. Germline CDR1 and CDR2: SGHVS and FQNEAQ. Trimming cost V 2 bases and J 16 bases; bases outside gene matches: 10. This CDR3 comprises 13 residues.

This clonotype has at least ten counts. The chain's CDR3 is CSARDLLSGRGGVEQFF. CDR3 DNA sequence: TGCAGTGCTAGGGACTTATTGAGCGGGAGAGGCGGGGTTGAGCAGTTCTTC. This chain links TRBV20-1 with TRBJ2-1; 8 bases align to TRBD2. The germline V gene encodes CDR1 DFQATT and CDR2 SNEGSKA (reference sequence). The V segment lost 3 bases and the J segment 9 bases; nucleotides outside the gene matches: 19. The CDR3 extends over 17 amino acids.